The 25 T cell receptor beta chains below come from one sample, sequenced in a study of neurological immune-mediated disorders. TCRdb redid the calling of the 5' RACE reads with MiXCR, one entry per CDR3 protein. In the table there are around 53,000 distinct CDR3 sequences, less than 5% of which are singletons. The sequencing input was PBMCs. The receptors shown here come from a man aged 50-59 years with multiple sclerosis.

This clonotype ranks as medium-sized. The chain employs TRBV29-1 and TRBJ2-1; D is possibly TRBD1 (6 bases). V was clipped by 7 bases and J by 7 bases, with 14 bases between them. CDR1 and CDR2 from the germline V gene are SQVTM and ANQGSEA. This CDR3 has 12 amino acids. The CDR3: CSGRQAGNEQFF. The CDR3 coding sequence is TGCAGCGGACGACAGGCCGGGAATGAGCAGTTCTTC.

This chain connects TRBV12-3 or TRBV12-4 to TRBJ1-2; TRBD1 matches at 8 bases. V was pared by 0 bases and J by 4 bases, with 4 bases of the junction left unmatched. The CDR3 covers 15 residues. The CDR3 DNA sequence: TGTGCCAGCAGTTTAGCCGACAGGGGTGTCTATGGCTACACCTTC. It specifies CASSLADRGVYGYTF.

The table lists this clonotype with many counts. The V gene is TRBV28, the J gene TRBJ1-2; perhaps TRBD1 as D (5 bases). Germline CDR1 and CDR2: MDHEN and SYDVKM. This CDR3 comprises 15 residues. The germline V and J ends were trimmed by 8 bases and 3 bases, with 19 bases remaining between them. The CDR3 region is CASFRSGTEDYGYTF. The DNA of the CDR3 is TGTGCCAGCTTTAGATCCGGGACGGAGGACTATGGCTACACCTTC.

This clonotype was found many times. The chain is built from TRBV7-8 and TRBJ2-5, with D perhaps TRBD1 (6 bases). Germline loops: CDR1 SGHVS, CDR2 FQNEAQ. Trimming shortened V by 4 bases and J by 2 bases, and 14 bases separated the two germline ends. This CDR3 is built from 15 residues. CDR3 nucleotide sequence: TGTGCCAGCAGCTCATTCATGACAGGTCAAGAGACCCAGTACTTC. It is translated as CASSSFMTGQETQYF.

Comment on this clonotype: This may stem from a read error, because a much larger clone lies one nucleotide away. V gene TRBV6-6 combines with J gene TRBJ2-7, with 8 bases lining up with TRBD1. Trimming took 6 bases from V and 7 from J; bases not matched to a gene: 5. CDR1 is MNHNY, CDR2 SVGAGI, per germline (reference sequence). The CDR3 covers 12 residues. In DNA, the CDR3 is TGTGCCAGCAGGGACAGGGTGGAAGAGCAGTACTTC. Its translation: CASRDRVEEQYF.

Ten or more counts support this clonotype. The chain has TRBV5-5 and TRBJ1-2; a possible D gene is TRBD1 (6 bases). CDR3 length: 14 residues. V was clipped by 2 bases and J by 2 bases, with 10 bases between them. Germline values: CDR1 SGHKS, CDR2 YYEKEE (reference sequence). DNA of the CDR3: TGTGCCAGCAGCTTACCCGGGACAAACTATGGCTACACCTTC. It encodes CASSLPGTNYGYTF.

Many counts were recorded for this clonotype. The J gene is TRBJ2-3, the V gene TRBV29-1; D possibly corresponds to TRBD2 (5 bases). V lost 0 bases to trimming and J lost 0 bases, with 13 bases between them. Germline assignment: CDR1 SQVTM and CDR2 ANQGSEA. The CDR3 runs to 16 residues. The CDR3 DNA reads TGCAGCGTTGAAGATGATACTAGACGAAGCACAGATACGCAGTATTTT. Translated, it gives CSVEDDTRRSTDTQYF.

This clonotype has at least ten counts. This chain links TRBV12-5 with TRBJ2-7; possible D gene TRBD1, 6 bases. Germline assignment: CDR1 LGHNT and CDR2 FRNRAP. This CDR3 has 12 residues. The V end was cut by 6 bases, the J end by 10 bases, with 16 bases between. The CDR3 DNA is TGTGCTAGTGGCCTCGGACAGTCAGCACAGTACTTC. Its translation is CASGLGQSAQYF. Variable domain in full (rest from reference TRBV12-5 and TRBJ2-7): DARVTQTPRHKVTEMGQEVTMRCQPILGHNTVFWYRQTMMQGLELLAYFRNRAPLDDSGMPKDRFSAEMPDATLATLKIQPSEPRDSAVYFCASGLGQSAQYFGPGTRLTVT.

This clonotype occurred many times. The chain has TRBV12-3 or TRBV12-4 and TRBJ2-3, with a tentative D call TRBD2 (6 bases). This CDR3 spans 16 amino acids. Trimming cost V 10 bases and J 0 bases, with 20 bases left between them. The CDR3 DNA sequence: TGTGCCATCGCCTCTGGAGGAGGGGCGAGCACAGATACGCAGTATTTT. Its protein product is CAIASGGGASTDTQYF.

The CDR3 DNA is TGCGCCAGCAGTGAGTCGATACAGCCCTACGAGCAGTACTTC. This translates into CASSESIQPYEQYF. The V gene is TRBV10-2, the J gene TRBJ2-7, with D uncertain. The CDR3 has 14 residues. V shed 0 bases and J shed 2 bases, with 8 bases lying between them. Germline loops: CDR1 WSHSY, CDR2 SAAADI.

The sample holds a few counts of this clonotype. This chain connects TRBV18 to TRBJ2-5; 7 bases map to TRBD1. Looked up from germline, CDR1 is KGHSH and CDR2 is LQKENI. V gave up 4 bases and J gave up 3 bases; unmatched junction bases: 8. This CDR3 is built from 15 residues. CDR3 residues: CASSRKGAREETQYF. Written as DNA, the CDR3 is TGTGCCAGCTCACGGAAGGGGGCGCGGGAAGAGACCCAGTACTTC.

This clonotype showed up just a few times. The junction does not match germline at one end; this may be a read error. Here the CDR3 reads CAISEGQGGQPQNF. The CDR3 DNA follows: TGTGCCATCAGTGAGGGGCAGGGAGGGCAGCCCCAGAATTTT. The V gene is TRBV10-3, the J gene TRBJ1-5; D is perhaps TRBD1 (5 bases). In germline, CDR1 is ENHRY, CDR2 SYGVKD. The CDR3 is made up of 14 amino acids.

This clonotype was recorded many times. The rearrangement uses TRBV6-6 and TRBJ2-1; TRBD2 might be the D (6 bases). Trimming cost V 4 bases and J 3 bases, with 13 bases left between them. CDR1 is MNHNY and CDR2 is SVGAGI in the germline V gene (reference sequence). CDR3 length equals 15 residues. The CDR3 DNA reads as TGTGCCAGCAGTTTAGCGGAGGCGGGCTACAATGAGCAGTTCTTC. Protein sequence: CASSLAEAGYNEQFF.

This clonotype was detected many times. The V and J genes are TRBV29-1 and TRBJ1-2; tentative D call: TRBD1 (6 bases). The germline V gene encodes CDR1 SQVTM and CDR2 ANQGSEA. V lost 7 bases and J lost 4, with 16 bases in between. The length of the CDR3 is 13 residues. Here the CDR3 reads CSALSGRGYGYTF. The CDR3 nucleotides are TGCAGCGCCCTCTCGGGCAGGGGCTATGGCTACACCTTC.

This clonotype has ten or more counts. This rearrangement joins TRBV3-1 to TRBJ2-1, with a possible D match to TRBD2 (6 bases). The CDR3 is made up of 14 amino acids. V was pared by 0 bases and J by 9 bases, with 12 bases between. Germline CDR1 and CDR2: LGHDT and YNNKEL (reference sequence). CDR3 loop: CASSQDRASVEQFF. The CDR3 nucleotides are TGTGCCAGCAGCCAAGATCGGGCTAGCGTTGAGCAGTTCTTC.

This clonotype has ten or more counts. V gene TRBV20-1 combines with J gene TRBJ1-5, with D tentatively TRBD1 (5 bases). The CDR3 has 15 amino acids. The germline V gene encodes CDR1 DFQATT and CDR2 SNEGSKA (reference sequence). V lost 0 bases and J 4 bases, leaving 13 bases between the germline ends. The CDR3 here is CSARDDGTGNQPQHF. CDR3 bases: TGCAGTGCTAGAGATGACGGGACGGGAAATCAGCCCCAGCATTTT.

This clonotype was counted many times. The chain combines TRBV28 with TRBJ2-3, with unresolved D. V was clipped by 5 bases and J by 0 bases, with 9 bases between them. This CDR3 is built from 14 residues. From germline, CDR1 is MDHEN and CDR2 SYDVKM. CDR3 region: CASSVGLSTDTQYF. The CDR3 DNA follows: TGTGCCAGCAGTGTTGGGCTAAGCACAGATACGCAGTATTTT.

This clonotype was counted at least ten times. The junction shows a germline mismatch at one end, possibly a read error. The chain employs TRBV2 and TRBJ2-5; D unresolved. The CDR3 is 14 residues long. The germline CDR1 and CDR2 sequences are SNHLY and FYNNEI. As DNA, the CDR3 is TGTGCCAGCAGTGAGAATGAGATCCAAGGGACCCAGTACTTC. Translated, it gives CASSENEIQGTQYF.

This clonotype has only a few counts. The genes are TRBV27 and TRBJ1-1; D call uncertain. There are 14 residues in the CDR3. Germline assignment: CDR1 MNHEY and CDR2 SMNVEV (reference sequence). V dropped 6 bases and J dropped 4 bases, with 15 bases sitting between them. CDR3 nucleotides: TGTGCCAGCAGGGAACAGAGGCGTGTCACTGAAGCTTTCTTT. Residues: CASREQRRVTEAFF.

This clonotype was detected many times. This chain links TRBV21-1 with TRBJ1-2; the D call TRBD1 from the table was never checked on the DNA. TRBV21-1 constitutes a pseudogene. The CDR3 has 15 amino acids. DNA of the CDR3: TGTGCCAGCAGCAAGTCAGGGGGCGCCCTGAATGGCTACACCTTC. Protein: CASSKSGGALNGYTF.

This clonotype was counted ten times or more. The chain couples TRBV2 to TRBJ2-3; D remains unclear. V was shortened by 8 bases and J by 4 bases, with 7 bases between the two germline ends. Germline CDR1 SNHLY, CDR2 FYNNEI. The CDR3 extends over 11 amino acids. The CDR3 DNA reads TGTGCCAGCCCCGGTCCAGATACGCAGTATTTT. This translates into CASPGPDTQYF.

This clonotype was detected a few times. CDR3 residues: CASSRDRAEKLFF. Here the CDR3 DNA reads TGTGCCAGCAGCCGGGACAGGGCTGAAAAACTGTTTTTT. This chain joins TRBV27 and TRBJ1-4; 9 bases align to TRBD1. The ends lost 6 bases at V and 7 bases at J; junction bases unmatched: 3. CDR3 length: 13 amino acids. CDR1 MNHEY and CDR2 SMNVEV come from the germline V gene (reference sequence).

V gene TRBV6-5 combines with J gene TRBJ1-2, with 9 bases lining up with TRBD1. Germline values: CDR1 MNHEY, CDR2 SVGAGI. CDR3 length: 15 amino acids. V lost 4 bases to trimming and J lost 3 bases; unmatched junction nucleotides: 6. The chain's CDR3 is CASSWSGQGDYGYTF. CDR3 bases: TGTGCCAGCAGTTGGTCGGGACAGGGTGACTATGGCTACACCTTC.

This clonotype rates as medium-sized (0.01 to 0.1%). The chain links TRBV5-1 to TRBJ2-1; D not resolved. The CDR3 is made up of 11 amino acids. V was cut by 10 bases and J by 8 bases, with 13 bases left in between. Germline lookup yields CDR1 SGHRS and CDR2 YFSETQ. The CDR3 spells CAPPGVHEQFF. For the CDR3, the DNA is TGCGCCCCCCCCGGCGTCCATGAGCAGTTCTTC.

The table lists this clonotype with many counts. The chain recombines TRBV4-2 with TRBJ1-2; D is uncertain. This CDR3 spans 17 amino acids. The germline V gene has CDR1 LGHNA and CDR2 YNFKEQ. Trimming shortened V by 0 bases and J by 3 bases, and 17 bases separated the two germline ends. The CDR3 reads CASSQDLKTRAYYGYTF. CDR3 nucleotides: TGTGCCAGCAGCCAAGATCTAAAGACAAGAGCTTACTATGGCTACACCTTC.